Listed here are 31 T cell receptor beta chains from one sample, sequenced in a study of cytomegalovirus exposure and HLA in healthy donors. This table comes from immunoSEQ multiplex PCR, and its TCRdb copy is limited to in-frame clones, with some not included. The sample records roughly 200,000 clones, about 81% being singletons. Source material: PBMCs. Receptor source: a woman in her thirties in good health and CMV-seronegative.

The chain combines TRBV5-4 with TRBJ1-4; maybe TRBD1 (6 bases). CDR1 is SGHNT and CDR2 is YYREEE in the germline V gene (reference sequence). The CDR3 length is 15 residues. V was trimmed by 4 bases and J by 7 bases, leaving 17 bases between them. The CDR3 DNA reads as TGTGCCAGCAGCCTGCAGGGGATTGGCCCTGAAAAACTGTTTTTT. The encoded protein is CASSLQGIGPEKLFF.

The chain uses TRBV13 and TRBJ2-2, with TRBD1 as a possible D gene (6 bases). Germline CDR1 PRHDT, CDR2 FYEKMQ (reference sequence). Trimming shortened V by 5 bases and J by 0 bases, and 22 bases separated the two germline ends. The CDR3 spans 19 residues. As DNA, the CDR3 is TGTGCCAGCAGCCTCCTGACAGGTAGAAGACGCGCGAACACCGGGGAGCTGTTTTTT. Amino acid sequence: CASSLLTGRRRANTGELFF.

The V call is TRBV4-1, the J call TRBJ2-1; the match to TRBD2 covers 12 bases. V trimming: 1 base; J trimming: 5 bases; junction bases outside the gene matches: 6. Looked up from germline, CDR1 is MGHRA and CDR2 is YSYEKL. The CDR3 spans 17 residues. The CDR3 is CASSQAVLAGGNNEQFF. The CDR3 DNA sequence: TGCGCCAGCAGCCAAGCCGTCCTAGCGGGGGGGAACAATGAGCAGTTCTTC.

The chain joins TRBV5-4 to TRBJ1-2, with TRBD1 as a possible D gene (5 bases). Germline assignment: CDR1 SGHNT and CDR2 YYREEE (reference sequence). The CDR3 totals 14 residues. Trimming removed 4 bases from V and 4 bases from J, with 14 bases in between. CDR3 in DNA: TGTGCCAGCAGCCCTCTACAAGACAGCTATGGCTACACCTTC. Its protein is CASSPLQDSYGYTF.

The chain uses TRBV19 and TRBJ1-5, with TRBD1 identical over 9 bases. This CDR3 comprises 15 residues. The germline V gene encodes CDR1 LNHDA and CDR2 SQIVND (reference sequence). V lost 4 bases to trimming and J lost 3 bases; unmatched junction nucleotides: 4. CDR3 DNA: TGTGCCAGTAGTAAGGGGACAGGGAACAATCAGCCCCAGCATTTT. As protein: CASSKGTGNNQPQHF.

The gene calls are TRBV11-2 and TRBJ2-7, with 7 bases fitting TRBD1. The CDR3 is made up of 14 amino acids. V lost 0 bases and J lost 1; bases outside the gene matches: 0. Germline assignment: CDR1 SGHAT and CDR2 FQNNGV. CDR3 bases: TGTGCCAGCAGCTTAGAGACAGGGTCCTACGAGCAGTACTTC. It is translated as CASSLETGSYEQYF.

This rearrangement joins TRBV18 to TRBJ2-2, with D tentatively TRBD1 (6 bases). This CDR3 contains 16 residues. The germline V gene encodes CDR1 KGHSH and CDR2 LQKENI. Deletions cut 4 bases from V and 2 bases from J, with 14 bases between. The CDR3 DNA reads TGTGCCAGCTCACTACAGGGACGTTCCAACACCGGGGAGCTGTTTTTT. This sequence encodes CASSLQGRSNTGELFF. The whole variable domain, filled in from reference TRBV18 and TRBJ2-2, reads NAGVMQNPRHLVRRRGQEARLRCSPMKGHSHVYWYRQLPEEGLKFMVYLQKENIIDESGMPKERFSAEFPKEGPSILRIQQVVRGDSAAYFCASSLQGRSNTGELFFGEGSRLTVL.

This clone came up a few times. CDR3 sequence: CAWRKRSTDTQYF. The CDR3 DNA reads TGTGCCTGGAGGAAGCGGAGCACAGATACGCAGTATTTT. The V call is TRBV30, the J call TRBJ2-3; perhaps TRBD2 as D (5 bases). The germline V gene has CDR1 GTSNPN and CDR2 SVGIG (reference sequence). CDR3 length: 13 amino acids. V was clipped by 3 bases and J by 0 bases, with 7 bases between them.

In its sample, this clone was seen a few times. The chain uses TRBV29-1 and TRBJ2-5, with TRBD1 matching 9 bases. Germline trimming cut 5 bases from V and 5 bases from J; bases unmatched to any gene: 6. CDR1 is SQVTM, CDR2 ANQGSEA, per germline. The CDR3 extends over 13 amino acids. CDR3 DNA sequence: TGCAGCGTTAAACAGGGGGCATCGGAGACCCAGTACTTC. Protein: CSVKQGASETQYF. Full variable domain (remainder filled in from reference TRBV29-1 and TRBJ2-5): SAVISQKPSRDICQRGTSLTIQCQVDSQVTMMFWYRQQPGQSLTLIATANQGSEATYESGFVIDKFPISRPNLTFSTLTVSNMSPEDSSIYLCSVKQGASETQYFGPGTRLLVL.

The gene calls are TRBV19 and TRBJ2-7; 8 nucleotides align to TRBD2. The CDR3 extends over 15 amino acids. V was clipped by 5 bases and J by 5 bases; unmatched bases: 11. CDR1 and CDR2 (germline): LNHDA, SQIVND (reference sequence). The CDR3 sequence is CASSDPGLGGHEQYF. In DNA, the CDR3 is TGTGCCAGTAGTGACCCGGGACTAGGGGGTCACGAGCAGTACTTC.

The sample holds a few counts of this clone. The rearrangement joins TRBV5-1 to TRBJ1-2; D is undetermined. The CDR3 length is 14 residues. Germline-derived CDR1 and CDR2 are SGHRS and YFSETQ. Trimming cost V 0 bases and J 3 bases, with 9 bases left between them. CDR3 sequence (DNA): TGCGCCAGCAGCTTGGAGCCTCGGGACTATGGCTACACCTTC. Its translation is CASSLEPRDYGYTF.

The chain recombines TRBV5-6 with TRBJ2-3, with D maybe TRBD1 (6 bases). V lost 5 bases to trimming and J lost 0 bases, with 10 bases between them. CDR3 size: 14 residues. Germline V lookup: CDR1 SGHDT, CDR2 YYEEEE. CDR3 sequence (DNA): TGTGCCAGCAGTCCGACAGGAAGCACAGATACGCAGTATTTT. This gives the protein CASSPTGSTDTQYF.

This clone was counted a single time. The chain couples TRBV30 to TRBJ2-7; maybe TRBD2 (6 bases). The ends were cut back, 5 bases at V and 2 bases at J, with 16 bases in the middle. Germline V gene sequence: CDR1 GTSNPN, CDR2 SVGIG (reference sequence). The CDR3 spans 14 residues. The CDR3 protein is CAWGARREPYEQYF. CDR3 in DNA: TGTGCCTGGGGGGCCCGCCGGGAGCCCTACGAGCAGTACTTC.

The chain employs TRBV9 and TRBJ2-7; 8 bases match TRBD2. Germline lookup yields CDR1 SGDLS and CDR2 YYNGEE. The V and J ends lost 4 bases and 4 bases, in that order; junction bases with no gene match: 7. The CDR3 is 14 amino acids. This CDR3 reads CASSTGAGEYEQYF. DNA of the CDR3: TGTGCCAGCAGCACGGGAGCGGGGGAGTACGAGCAGTACTTC.

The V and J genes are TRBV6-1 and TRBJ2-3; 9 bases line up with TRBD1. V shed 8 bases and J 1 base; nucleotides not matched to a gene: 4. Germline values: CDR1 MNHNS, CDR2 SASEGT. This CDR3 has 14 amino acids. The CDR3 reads CASGRQGGTDTQYF. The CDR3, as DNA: TGTGCCAGCGGGAGACAGGGGGGCACAGATACGCAGTATTTT.

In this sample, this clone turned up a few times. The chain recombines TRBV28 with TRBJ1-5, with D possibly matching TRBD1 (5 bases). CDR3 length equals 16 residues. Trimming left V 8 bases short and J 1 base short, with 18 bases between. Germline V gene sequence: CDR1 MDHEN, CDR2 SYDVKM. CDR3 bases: TGTGCCAGCCAACTGCCAGGGTCAATAAGCAATCAGCCCCAGCATTTT. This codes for CASQLPGSISNQPQHF.

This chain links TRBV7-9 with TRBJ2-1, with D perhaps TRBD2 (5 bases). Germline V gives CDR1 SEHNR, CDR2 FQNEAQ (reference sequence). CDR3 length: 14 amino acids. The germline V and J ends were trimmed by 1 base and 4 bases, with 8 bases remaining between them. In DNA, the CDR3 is TGTGCCAGCAGCTTAGTCGGCGGGTACAATGAGCAGTTCTTC. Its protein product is CASSLVGGYNEQFF.

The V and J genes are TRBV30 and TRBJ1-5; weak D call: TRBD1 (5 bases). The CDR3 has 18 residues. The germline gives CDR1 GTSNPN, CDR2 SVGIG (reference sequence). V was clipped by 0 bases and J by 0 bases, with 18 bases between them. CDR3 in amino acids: CAWSVRWGEKASNQPQHF. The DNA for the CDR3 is TGTGCCTGGAGTGTACGTTGGGGGGAGAAAGCTAGCAATCAGCCCCAGCATTTT.

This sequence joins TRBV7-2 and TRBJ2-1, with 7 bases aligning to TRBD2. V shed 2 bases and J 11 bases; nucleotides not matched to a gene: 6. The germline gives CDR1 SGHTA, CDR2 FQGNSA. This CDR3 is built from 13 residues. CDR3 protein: CASSLLAGIKQFF. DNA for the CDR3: TGTGCCAGCAGCTTATTAGCGGGCATAAAGCAGTTCTTC.

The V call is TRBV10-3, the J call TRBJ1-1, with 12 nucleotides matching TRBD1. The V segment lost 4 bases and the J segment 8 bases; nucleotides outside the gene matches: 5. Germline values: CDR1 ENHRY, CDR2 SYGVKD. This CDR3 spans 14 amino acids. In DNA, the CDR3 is TGTGCCATCAGTGTTGGGACAGGGGGCGGGGAAGCTTTCTTT. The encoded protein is CAISVGTGGGEAFF.

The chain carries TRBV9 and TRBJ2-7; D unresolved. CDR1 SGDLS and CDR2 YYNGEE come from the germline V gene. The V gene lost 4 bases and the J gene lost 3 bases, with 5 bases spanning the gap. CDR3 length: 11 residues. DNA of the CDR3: TGTGCCAGCAGCTCCAGCTACGAGCAGTACTTC. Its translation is CASSSSYEQYF.

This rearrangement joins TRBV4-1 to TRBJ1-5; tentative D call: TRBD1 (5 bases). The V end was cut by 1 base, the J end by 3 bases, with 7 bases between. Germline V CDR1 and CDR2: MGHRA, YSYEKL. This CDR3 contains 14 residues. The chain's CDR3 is CASSQGQPNQPQHF. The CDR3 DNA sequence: TGCGCCAGCAGCCAAGGACAGCCCAATCAGCCCCAGCATTTT.

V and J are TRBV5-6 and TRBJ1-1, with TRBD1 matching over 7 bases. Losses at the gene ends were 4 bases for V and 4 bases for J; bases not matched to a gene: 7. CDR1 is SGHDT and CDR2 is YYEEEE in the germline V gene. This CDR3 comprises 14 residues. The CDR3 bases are TGTGCCAGCAGCGAGACAGGGACAGCCACTGAAGCTTTCTTT. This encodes CASSETGTATEAFF.

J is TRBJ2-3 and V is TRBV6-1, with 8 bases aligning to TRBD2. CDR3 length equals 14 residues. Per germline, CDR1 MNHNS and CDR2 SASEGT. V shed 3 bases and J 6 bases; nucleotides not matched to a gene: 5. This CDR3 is CASSDERGLDTQYF. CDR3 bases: TGTGCCAGCAGTGATGAGCGGGGGCTTGATACGCAGTATTTT.

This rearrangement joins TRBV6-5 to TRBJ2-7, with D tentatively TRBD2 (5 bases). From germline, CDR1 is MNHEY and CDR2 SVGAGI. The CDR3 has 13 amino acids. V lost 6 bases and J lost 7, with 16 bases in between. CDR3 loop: CASSSNGIGEQYF. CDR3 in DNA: TGTGCCAGCAGCAGCAACGGGATTGGAGAGCAGTACTTC.

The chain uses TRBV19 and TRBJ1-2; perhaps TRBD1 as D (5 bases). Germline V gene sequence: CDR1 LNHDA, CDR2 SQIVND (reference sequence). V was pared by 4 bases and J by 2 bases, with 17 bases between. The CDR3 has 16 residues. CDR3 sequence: CASSRNLIRQNYGYTF. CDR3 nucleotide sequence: TGTGCCAGTAGTAGAAACCTAATACGACAGAACTATGGCTACACCTTC.

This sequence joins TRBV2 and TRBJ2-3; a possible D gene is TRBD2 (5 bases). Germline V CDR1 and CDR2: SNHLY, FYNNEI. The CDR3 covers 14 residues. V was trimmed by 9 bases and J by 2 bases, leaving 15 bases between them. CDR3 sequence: CARQERESTDTQYF. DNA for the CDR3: TGTGCCAGACAAGAGAGGGAGTCCACAGATACGCAGTATTTT.

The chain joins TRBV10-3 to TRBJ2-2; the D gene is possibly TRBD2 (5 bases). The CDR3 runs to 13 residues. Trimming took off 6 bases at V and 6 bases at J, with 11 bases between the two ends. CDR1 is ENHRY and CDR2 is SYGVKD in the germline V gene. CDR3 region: CAISPGKAGELFF. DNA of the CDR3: TGTGCCATCAGCCCGGGGAAGGCCGGGGAGCTGTTTTTT.

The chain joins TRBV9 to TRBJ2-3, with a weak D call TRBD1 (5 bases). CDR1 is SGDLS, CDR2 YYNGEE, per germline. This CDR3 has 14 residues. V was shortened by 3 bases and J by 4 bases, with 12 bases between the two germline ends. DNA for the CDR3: TGTGCCAGCAGCGCCCATATAGGGGCAGATACGCAGTATTTT. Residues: CASSAHIGADTQYF.

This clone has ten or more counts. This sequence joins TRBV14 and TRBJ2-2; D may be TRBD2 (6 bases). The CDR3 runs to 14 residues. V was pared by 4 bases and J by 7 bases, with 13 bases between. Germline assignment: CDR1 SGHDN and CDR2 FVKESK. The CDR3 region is CASSLGGVIGELFF. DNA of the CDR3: TGTGCCAGCAGCCTTGGAGGGGTCATCGGGGAGCTGTTTTTT.

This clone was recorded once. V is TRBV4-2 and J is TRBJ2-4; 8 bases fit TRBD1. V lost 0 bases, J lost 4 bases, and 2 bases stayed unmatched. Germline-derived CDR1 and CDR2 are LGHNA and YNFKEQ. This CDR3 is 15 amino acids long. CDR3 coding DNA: TGTGCCAGCAGCCAAGACCGGACAGGGAAAAACATTCAGTACTTC. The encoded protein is CASSQDRTGKNIQYF.